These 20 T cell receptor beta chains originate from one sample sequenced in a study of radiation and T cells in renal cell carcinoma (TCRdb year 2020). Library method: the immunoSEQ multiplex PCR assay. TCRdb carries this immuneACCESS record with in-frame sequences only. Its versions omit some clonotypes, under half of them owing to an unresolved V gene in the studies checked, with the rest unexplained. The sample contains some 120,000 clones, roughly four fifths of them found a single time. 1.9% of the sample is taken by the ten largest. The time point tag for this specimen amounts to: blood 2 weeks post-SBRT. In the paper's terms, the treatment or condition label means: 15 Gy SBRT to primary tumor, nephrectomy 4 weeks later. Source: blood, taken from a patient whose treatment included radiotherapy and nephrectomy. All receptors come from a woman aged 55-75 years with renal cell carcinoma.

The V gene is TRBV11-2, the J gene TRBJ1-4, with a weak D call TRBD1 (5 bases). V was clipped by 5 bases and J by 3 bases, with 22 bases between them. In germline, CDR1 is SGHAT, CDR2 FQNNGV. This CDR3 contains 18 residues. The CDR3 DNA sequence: TGTGCCAGCAGCCCAACGCAGGGATGGGGTGGAGCTAATGAAAAACTGTTTTTT. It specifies CASSPTQGWGGANEKLFF.

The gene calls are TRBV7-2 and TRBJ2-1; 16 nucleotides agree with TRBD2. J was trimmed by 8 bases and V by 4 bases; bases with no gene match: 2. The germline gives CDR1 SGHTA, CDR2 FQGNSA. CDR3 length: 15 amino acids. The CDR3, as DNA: TGTGCCAGCAGCTCGGGACTAGCGGGAGGGGATGAGCAGTTCTTC. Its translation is CASSSGLAGGDEQFF.

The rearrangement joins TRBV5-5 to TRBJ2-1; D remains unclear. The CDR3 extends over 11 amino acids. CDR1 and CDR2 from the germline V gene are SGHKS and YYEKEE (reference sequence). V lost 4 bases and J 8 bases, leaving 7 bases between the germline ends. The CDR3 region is CASSTRYEQFF. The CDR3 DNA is TGTGCCAGCAGCACCCGGTATGAGCAGTTCTTC.

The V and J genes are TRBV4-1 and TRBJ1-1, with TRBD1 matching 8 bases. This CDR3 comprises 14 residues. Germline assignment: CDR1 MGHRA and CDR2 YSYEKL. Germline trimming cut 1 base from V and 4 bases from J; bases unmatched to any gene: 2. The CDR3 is CASSQVTGGTEAFF. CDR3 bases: TGCGCCAGCAGCCAAGTAACAGGGGGCACTGAAGCTTTCTTT.

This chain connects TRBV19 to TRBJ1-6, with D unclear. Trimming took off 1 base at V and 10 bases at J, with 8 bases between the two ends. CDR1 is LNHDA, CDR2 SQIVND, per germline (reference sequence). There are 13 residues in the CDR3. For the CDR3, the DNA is TGTGCCAGTAGTATAGTTTCCGAGTCACCCCTCCACTTT. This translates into CASSIVSESPLHF. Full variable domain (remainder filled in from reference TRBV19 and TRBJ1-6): DGGITQSPKYLFRKEGQNVTLSCEQNLNHDAMYWYRQDPGQGLRLIYYSQIVNDFQKGDIAEGYSVSREKKESFPLTVTSAQKNPTAFYLCASSIVSESPLHFGNGTRLTVT.

The CDR3 region is CASSLKRGEETQYF. The CDR3 DNA is TGTGCCAGCAGCTTGAAACGAGGGGAGGAGACCCAGTACTTC. The rearrangement joins TRBV5-6 to TRBJ2-5; D may correspond to TRBD1 or TRBD2 (5 bases each). The CDR3 consists of 14 residues. CDR1 is SGHDT and CDR2 is YYEEEE in the germline V gene. V was shortened by 1 base and J by 5 bases, with 12 bases between the two germline ends.

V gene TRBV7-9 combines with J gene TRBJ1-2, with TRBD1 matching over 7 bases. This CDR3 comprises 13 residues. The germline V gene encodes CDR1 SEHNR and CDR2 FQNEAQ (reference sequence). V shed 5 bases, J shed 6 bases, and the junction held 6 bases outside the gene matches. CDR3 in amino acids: CASSQMDRNGYTF. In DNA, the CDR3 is TGTGCCAGCAGCCAAATGGACAGGAATGGCTACACCTTC.

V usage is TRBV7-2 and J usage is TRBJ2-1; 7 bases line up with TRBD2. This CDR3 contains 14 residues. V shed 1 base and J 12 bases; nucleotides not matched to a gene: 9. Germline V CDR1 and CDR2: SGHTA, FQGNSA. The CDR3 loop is CASSLVFMGEGQFF. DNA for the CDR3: TGTGCCAGCAGCTTAGTCTTTATGGGGGAGGGGCAGTTCTTC.

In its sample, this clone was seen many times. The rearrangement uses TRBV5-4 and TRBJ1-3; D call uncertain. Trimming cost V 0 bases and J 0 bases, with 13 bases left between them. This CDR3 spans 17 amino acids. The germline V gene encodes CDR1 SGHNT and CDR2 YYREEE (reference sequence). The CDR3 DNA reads TGTGCCAGCAGCTTGGGCGACGGCGGCTACTCTGGAAACACCATATATTTT. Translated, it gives CASSLGDGGYSGNTIYF.

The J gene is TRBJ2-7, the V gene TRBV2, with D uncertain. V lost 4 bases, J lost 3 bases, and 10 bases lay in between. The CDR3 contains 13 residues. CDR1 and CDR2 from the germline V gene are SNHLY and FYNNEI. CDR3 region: CASSGSGRYEQYF. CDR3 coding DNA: TGTGCCAGCAGTGGTTCGGGCCGCTACGAGCAGTACTTC. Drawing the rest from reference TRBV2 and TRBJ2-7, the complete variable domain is EPEVTQTPSHQVTQMGQEVILRCVPISNHLYFYWYRQILGQKVEFLVSFYNNEISEKSEIFDDQFSVERPDGSNFTLKIRSTKLEDSAMYFCASSGSGRYEQYFGPGTRLTVT.

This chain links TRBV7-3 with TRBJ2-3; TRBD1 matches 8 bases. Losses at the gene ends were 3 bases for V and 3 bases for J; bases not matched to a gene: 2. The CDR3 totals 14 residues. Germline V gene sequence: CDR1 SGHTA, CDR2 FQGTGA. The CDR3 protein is CASSLDRVTDTQYF. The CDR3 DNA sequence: TGTGCCAGCAGCTTGGACAGGGTAACAGATACGCAGTATTTT.

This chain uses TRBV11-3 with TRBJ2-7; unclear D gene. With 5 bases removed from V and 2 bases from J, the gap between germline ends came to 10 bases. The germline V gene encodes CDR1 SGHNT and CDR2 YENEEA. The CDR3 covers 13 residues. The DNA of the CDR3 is TGTGCCAGCAGCCCGTCGCGCGCCTACGAGCAGTACTTC. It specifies CASSPSRAYEQYF.

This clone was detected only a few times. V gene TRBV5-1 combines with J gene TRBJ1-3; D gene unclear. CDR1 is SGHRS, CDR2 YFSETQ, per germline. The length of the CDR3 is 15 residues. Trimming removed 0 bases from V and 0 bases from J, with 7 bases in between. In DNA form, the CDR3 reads TGCGCCAGCAGCTTGGAGGTGGGCTCTGGAAACACCATATATTTT. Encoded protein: CASSLEVGSGNTIYF.

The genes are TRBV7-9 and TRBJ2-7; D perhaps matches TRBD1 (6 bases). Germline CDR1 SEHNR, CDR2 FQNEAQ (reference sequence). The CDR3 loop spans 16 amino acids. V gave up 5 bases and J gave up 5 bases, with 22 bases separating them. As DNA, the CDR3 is TGTGCCAGCAGCGCCGATTACAGGGCCCTTGGGAACGAGCAGTACTTC. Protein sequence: CASSADYRALGNEQYF.

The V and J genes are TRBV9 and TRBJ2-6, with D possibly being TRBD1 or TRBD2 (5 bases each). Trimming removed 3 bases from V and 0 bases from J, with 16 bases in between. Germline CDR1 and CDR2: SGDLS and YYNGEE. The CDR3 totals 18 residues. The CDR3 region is CASSGEGTASSGANVLTF. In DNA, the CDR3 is TGTGCCAGCAGCGGAGAGGGGACCGCCAGCTCTGGGGCCAACGTCCTGACTTTC.

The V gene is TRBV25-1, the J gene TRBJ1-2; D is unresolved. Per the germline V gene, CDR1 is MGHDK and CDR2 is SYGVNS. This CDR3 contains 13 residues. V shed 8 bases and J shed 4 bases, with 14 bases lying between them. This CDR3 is CASGEPATYGYTF. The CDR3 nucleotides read TGTGCCAGCGGAGAACCGGCGACCTATGGCTACACCTTC.

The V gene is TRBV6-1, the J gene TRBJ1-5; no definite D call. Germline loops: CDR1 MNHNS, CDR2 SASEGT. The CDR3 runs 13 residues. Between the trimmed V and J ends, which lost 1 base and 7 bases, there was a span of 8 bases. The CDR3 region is CASSEVGRQPQHF. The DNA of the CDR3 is TGTGCCAGCAGTGAAGTAGGGAGGCAGCCCCAGCATTTT.

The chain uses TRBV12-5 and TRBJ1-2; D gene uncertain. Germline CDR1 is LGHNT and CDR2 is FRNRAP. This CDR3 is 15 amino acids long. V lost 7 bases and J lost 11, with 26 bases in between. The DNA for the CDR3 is TGTGCTAGTGCCGCGCAAGCAGGAGGCTATGAGGGATACACCTTC. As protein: CASAAQAGGYEGYTF.

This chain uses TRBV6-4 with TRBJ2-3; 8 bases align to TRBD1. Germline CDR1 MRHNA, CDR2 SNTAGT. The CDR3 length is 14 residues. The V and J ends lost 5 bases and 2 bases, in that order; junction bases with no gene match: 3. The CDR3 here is CASSLDRATDTQYF. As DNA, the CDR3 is TGTGCCAGCAGTTTGGACAGGGCCACAGATACGCAGTATTTT.

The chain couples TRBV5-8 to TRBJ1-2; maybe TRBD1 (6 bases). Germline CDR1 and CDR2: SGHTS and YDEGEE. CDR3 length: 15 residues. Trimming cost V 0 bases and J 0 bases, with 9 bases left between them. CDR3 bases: TGTGCCAGCAGCTTGGGGGGGCCAGCTAACTATGGCTACACCTTC. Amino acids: CASSLGGPANYGYTF.